These T cell receptor beta chains were read from a single sample in a study of blood T cell repertoires in COVID-19. Using immunoSEQ multiplex PCR, the repertoire was profiled, and TCRdb retains in-frame clones only, with some absent. The sample shows around 72,000 clones, about 91% of them seen only once. Sequences were obtained from peripheral blood. The origin of the receptors is a woman between 65 and 79 years old with acute or convalescent COVID-19. Each CDR3 is given with its conserved first and last residue. The D gene is left open where the match is weak. For some rows the clone size is stated as once, few or many, or as a class when expanded; others skip it.

>TRBV9|-|TRBD1|TRBJ2-3
CASSVATGDRGPDTQYF
TGTGCCAGCAGCGTAGCTACCGGGGACAGGGGGCCAGATACGCAGTATTTT
>TRBV4-1|-|-|TRBJ2-1
CASSQDLLVKYNEQFF
TGCGCCAGCAGCCAAGATCTTCTAGTTAAATACAATGAGCAGTTCTTC
>TRBV3-1/TRBV3-2|-|TRBD1|TRBJ2-7
CASSQETGWLSEQYF
TGTGCCAGCAGCCAAGAGACAGGGTGGCTATCCGAGCAGTACTTC
>TRBV6-5|-|TRBD1|TRBJ1-1
CASSKGQGPTEAFF
TGTGCCAGCAGCAAGGGACAGGGCCCCACTGAAGCTTTCTTT
>TRBV30|once|-|TRBJ2-7
CAWSVREGYEQYF
TGTGCCTGGAGTGTACGTGAGGGATACGAGCAGTACTTC
>TRBV12-5|-|-|TRBJ2-1
CASGSTFEQFF
TGTGCTAGTGGTTCGACATTCGAGCAGTTCTTC
>TRBV4-1|-|-|TRBJ1-1
CASSQGGRATEAFF
TGCGCCAGCAGCCAAGGGGGCAGGGCCACTGAAGCTTTCTTT
>TRBV6-6|few|TRBD1|TRBJ1-1
CASSQGQGYTEAFF
TGTGCCAGCAGTCAGGGACAGGGATACACTGAAGCTTTCTTT
>TRBV7-9|-|TRBD1|TRBJ2-7
CASSWGTVPYEQYF
TGTGCCAGCAGCTGGGGGACAGTACCCTACGAGCAGTACTTC
>TRBV28|-|-|TRBJ2-3
CASSIVSDTQYF
TGTGCCAGCAGTATTGTTTCTGATACGCAGTATTTT
>TRBV18|-|TRBD1|TRBJ1-2
CASSWTGDGYTF
TGTGCCAGCTCCTGGACAGGGGATGGCTACACCTTC
>TRBV27|once|TRBD1|TRBJ1-2
CASRQTGTGGHYGYTF
TGTGCCAGCAGACAGACCGGGACAGGGGGCCACTATGGCTACACCTTC
>TRBV15|-|-|TRBJ2-5
CATAAGLYQTQYF
TGTGCCACCGCGGCAGGGCTCTACCAGACCCAGTACTTC
>TRBV7-9|-|TRBD1|TRBJ1-6
CASSYPGTGVTNSPLHF
TGTGCCAGCAGCTACCCCGGGACAGGGGTGACGAATTCACCCCTCCACTTT
>TRBV7-2|-|TRBD1|TRBJ1-2
CASSLQGAGYTF
TGTGCCAGCAGCTTACAGGGGGCGGGCTACACCTTC
>TRBV11-2|-|TRBD1|TRBJ1-2
CASSLRQGNYGYTF
TGTGCCAGCAGCTTGAGACAGGGGAACTATGGCTACACCTTC
>TRBV11-2|-|TRBD1|TRBJ2-3
CASSLDGTGGTDTQYF
TGTGCCAGCAGCTTAGATGGCACAGGGGGAACAGATACGCAGTATTTT
>TRBV19|-|TRBD1|TRBJ2-5
CASSLTGTGIGTQYF
TGTGCCAGTAGTCTGACCGGGACAGGGATTGGCACCCAGTACTTC
>TRBV9|-|-|TRBJ2-7
CASSPRAGLGSYEQYF
TGTGCCAGCAGCCCCCGTGCGGGCCTCGGGTCCTACGAGCAGTACTTC
>TRBV28|-|-|TRBJ2-1
CASSPYTYNEQFF
TGTGCCAGCAGTCCGTACACCTACAATGAGCAGTTCTTC
>TRBV27|-|-|TRBJ1-1
CASSLTRGAEAFF
TGTGCCAGCAGTTTAACCAGGGGTGCTGAAGCTTTCTTT
>TRBV6-2/TRBV6-3|-|-|TRBJ1-2
CASSHWALGYTF
TGTGCCAGCAGTCATTGGGCTTTGGGCTACACCTTC
>TRBV6-5|-|TRBD1|TRBJ1-5
CASMRDRGRQPQHF
TGTGCCAGCATGCGGGACAGGGGAAGGCAGCCCCAGCATTTT
>TRBV15|-|-|TRBJ1-4
CATSRDPGSPNEKLFF
TGTGCCACCAGCAGAGATCCGGGGAGCCCTAATGAAAAACTGTTTTTT
>TRBV4-2|-|TRBD2|TRBJ2-1
CASSQDETSGGYEQFF
TGTGCCAGCAGCCAAGATGAGACTAGCGGGGGATACGAGCAGTTCTTC
>TRBV30|-|TRBD2|TRBJ2-1
CAWRGGLGYNEQFF
TGTGCCTGGCGGGGAGGGTTGGGGTACAATGAGCAGTTCTTC
>TRBV10-3|-|-|TRBJ1-5
CAISGPGDNQPQHF
TGTGCCATCAGTGGGCCAGGGGACAATCAGCCCCAGCATTTT
>TRBV18|-|-|TRBJ2-1
CASSPGGSSYNEQFF
TGTGCCAGCTCACCGGGCGGGTCCTCCTACAATGAGCAGTTCTTC
>TRBV4-2|-|-|TRBJ1-6
CASSQEIGRGNSPLHF
TGTGCCAGCAGCCAAGAAATAGGACGGGGGAATTCACCCCTCCACTTT
>TRBV19|-|-|TRBJ2-7
CASSIGGLYYEQYF
TGTGCCAGTAGTATCGGAGGGTTATACTACGAGCAGTACTTC
>TRBV7-9|once|-|TRBJ1-3
CASSRWGDSGNTIYF
TGTGCCAGCAGCCGGTGGGGGGACTCTGGAAACACCATATATTTT
>TRBV21-1|-|-|TRBJ1-5
CASSKDHLTDSNQPQHF
TGTGCCAGCAGCAAAGACCACTTGACAGATAGCAATCAGCCCCAGCATTTT
>TRBV2|-|TRBD2|TRBJ2-3
CASRRLASGTDTQYF
TGTGCCAGCAGACGACTAGCGTCCGGCACAGATACGCAGTATTTT
>TRBV7-9|-|-|TRBJ1-1
CASSLSRVQGTEAFF
TGTGCCAGCAGCTTATCGCGAGTGCAGGGCACTGAAGCTTTCTTT
>TRBV18|-|TRBD2|TRBJ2-7
CASSLESGTYEQYF
TGTGCCAGCTCACTCGAAAGCGGGACCTACGAGCAGTACTTC
>TRBV5-1|-|-|TRBJ2-2
CASSLGGPGELFF
TGCGCCAGCAGCTTGGGGGGGCCCGGGGAGCTGTTTTTT
>TRBV7-9|-|TRBD1|TRBJ2-1
CASSLDRVTYNEQFF
TGTGCCAGCAGCTTGGACAGGGTAACCTACAATGAGCAGTTCTTC
>TRBV7-3|-|TRBD1|TRBJ2-1
CASSSLLDRDDEQFF
TGTGCCAGCAGCTCCCTCCTTGACAGGGACGATGAGCAGTTCTTC
>TRBV27|-|TRBD1|TRBJ2-7
CASEGAGGAGEQYF
TGTGCCAGCGAGGGGGCAGGGGGCGCGGGTGAGCAGTACTTC
>TRBV3-1/TRBV3-2|-|TRBD2|TRBJ2-6
CASSQSRASGGLLSGANVPTF
TGTGCCAGCAGCCAATCGAGGGCTAGCGGGGGGCTCCTCTCTGGGGCCAACGTCCCGACTTTC
>TRBV5-1|-|-|TRBJ2-7
CASSLAGERNEQYF
TGCGCCAGCAGCTTGGCCGGGGAGCGGAACGAGCAGTACTTC
>TRBV19|-|-|TRBJ1-4
CASSIGGQTATNEKLFF
TGTGCCAGTAGTATAGGAGGACAAACTGCAACTAATGAAAAACTGTTTTTT
>TRBV27|-|-|TRBJ2-7
CASSHRQTKYPYEQYF
TGTGCCAGCAGTCACCGACAAACCAAATACCCCTACGAGCAGTACTTC
>TRBV28|-|-|TRBJ1-6
CASSPLGRGSSPLHF
TGTGCCAGCAGTCCCCTGGGCCGTGGAAGTTCACCCCTCCACTTT
>TRBV7-2|-|TRBD2|TRBJ2-5
CASSPRTSAGETQYF
TGTGCCAGCAGCCCCCGGACTAGCGCTGGGGAGACCCAGTACTTC
>TRBV5-1|-|-|TRBJ1-6
CASSLGKGGGTYNSPLHF
TGCGCCAGCAGCTTGGGGAAAGGCGGGGGCACCTATAATTCACCCCTCCACTTT
>TRBV4-3|-|TRBD1|TRBJ1-5
CASSPDRGLQPQHF
TGCGCCAGCAGCCCGGACAGGGGGCTTCAGCCCCAGCATTTT
>TRBV28|-|TRBD1|TRBJ1-6
CASSLTGTANSPLHF
TGTGCCAGCAGTTTGACAGGGACGGCTAATTCACCCCTCCACTTT
>TRBV11-2|-|TRBD2|TRBJ2-1
CASSHPTSGSYNEQFF
TGTGCCAGCAGCCACCCAACTAGCGGGAGCTACAATGAGCAGTTCTTC
>TRBV5-6|-|-|TRBJ1-2
CASSLGQGNYGYTF
TGTGCCAGCAGCTTGGGGCAGGGGAACTATGGCTACACCTTC
>TRBV28|once|TRBD1|TRBJ2-7
CASSSPDRGLYEQYF
TGTGCCAGCAGTTCCCCGGACAGGGGGCTCTACGAGCAGTACTTC
>TRBV10-3|-|TRBD2|TRBJ2-1
CAISELVAGEGEQFF
TGTGCCATCAGTGAGTTAGTAGCGGGAGAGGGTGAGCAGTTCTTC
>TRBV6-5|-|-|TRBJ1-3
CASSWEGSSGNTIYF
TGTGCCAGCAGCTGGGAAGGGAGCTCTGGAAACACCATATATTTT
>TRBV6-5|-|TRBD1|TRBJ1-5
CATRQGGNQPQHF
TGTGCCACCCGACAGGGGGGCAATCAGCCCCAGCATTTT
>TRBV28|-|-|TRBJ1-3
CASGLGSSGNTIYF
TGTGCCAGCGGCCTAGGGAGCTCTGGAAACACCATATATTTT